This TCR beta chain came from a study of Ad26.COV2.S vaccination and SARS-CoV-2 variants. V dropped 0 bases and J dropped 4 bases, with 4 bases sitting between them. Germline V gene sequence: CDR1 MGHDK, CDR2 SYGVNS. The length of the CDR3 is 12 residues. The repertoire was sequenced with immunoSEQ multiplex PCR; TCRdb's copy has only in-frame clones and lacks some. This sample has roughly 330,000 clones, with roughly 90% found just once. Treatment noted: some 19 received Ad26.COV2.S at low or high dose, single or two shots; several received placebo; per-sample allocation not given. The samples were gathered on day 63 after the first injection of vaccine or placebo.

The sequence was collected from a person between 18 and 65 years old who received the Ad26.COV2.S COVID-19 vaccine or a placebo. The gene calls are TRBV25-1 and TRBJ2-7; no clear D gene. The input for sequencing was peripheral blood, taken in a trial of Ad26.COV2.S vaccine versus placebo. The CDR3 protein is CASSEYGYEQYF. CDR3 sequence (DNA): TGTGCCAGCAGTGAATATGGGTACGAGCAGTACTTC.